The source of this T cell receptor beta chain is a study of blood T cell repertoires in COVID-19. On the study more broadly: Sites in the United States, Italy and Spain provided acute and convalescent COVID-19 samples.

Original data processing: Quantification of nucleated cells was approximated via reference gene primer amplification. Clones were sequenced by immunoSEQ multiplex PCR, and TCRdb holds only the in-frame ones, with some missing. For V, J and clone size, that table is used; D and trimming come from the DNA. Among tens of thousands of clones listed, 92% were seen once. The CDR3 loop spans 15 amino acids. CDR1 ENHRY and CDR2 SYGVKD come from the germline V gene. Trimming shortened V by 0 bases and J by 2 bases, and 10 bases separated the two germline ends. The V gene is TRBV10-3, the J gene TRBJ1-1; TRBD1 might be the D (5 bases). Sequencing was carried out using peripheral blood. The sequence was obtained from a human donor in a cohort sampled during active COVID-19. CDR3 coding DNA: TGTGCCATCAGTGAGTCAAGGGGAACCAACACTGAAGCTTTCTTT. It translates to CAISESRGTNTEAFF.